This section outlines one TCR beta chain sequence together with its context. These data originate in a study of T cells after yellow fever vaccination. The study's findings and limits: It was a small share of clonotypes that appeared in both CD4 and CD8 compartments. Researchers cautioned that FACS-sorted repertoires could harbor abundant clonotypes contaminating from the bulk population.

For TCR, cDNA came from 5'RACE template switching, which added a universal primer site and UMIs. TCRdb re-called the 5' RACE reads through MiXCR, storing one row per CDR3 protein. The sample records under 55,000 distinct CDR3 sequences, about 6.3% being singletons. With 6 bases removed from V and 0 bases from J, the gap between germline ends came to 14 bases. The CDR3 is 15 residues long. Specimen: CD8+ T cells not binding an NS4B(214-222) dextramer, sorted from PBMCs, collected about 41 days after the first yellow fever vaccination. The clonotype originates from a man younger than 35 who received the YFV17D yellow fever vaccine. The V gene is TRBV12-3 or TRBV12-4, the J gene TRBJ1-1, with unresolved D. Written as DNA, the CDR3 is TGTGCCAGCAGCTCAACTTCTACATTGAACACTGAAGCTTTCTTT. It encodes CASSSTSTLNTEAFF.